Listed below are T cell receptor beta chains from one sample, sequenced in a study of human T cells and chemical hapten exposure. TCRdb reprocessed the RACE reads via MiXCR and lists one record per CDR3 protein. The sample has about 200,000 distinct CDR3 sequences, around 25% seen once. The sample was whole blood, taken in connection with sensitization to the hapten diphenylcyclopropenone (DPC). The receptors were sampled from a woman aged 40 to 55 with alopecia areata. Some clones in this sample may be carry-over from other donors' samples. CDR3s include the opening cysteine and the closing phenylalanine or tryptophan. The D gene is left open where the match is weak. Some rows have no size entry. The others give once, few or many, or a class for an expanded clone.

clone_size j_call d_call v_call cdr3_nt cdr3_aa
many TRBJ2-5 . TRBV28 TGTGCCAGCAGTTTTCAACGGAGAGCAAACCAAGAGACCCAGTACTTC CASSFQRRANQETQYF
. TRBJ2-6 . TRBV29-1 TGCAGCGTTGGTTCGGGAATTTCTGGGGCCAACGTCCTGACTTTC CSVGSGISGANVLTF
once TRBJ2-1 . TRBV6-7 TGTGCCAGCATCAGTTGCAATGAGCAGTTCTTC CASISCNEQFF
few TRBJ1-5 . TRBV7-2 TGTGCCAGCAGACGGACGGCTAATCAGCCCCAGCATTTT CASRRTANQPQHF
many TRBJ2-7 TRBD2 TRBV6-1 TGTGCCAGCAGTGAAGCGAGCGGGAGCTCCTACGAGCAGTACTTC CASSEASGSSYEQYF
few TRBJ1-1 . TRBV20-1 TGCAGTGCCCTAGGGTCTGGCACTGAAGCTTTCTTT CSALGSGTEAFF
. TRBJ2-1 . TRBV6-2/TRBV6-3 TGTGCCAGCAGGCGACTAGGGACCTACAATGAGCAGTTCTTC CASRRLGTYNEQFF
. TRBJ1-2 . TRBV12-3/TRBV12-4 TGTGCCAGCAGTAGGGCTTCATCGGGCTACACCTTC CASSRASSGYTF
. TRBJ2-7 TRBD2 TRBV29-1 TGCAGCGTAGGACTAGCGGGAGGCTCCTACGAGCAGTACTTC CSVGLAGGSYEQYF
. TRBJ1-6 TRBD1 TRBV15 TGTGCCACCAGCAGCCGAATGACAGGGGGTCGACCTAATTCACCCCTCCACTTT CATSSRMTGGRPNSPLHF
few TRBJ2-7 TRBD1 TRBV4-2 TGTGCCAGCAGCCAAGAAAGGACAGGGGGCTACGAGCAGTACTTC CASSQERTGGYEQYF
many TRBJ2-7 . TRBV6-5 TGTGCCAGCAGTTACTCGATTGGCACCTACGAGCAGTACTTC CASSYSIGTYEQYF
. TRBJ1-1 TRBD1 TRBV5-1 TGCGCCAGCAGCTCGCAGGGGGAGACTGAAGCTTTCTTT CASSSQGETEAFF
once TRBJ2-5 . TRBV28 TGTGCCAGCAGCCAGGGGCGAGAAGAGACCCAGTACTTC CASSQGREETQYF
. TRBJ1-5 . TRBV7-2 TGTGCCAGCAGCTTTAGTCCGGGTAATCAGCCCCAGCATTTT CASSFSPGNQPQHF
few TRBJ2-1 TRBD2 TRBV20-1 TGCAGTGCTTCCGGGAGGCCCGGGAATGAGCAGTTCTTC CSASGRPGNEQFF
many TRBJ2-3 . TRBV9 TGTGCCAGCAGCCCCCGGACAAACTCTATACTGTATTTT CASSPRTNSILYF
. TRBJ2-3 . TRBV10-3 TGTGCCATCGCCCTAACAGATACGCAGTATTTT CAIALTDTQYF
few TRBJ2-2 TRBD2 TRBV6-4 TGTGCCAGCAGTCGGCTAGCGGGAGTTAGCGGGGAGCTGTTTTTT CASSRLAGVSGELFF
. TRBJ1-1 TRBD1 TRBV6-2/TRBV6-3 TGTGCCAGCAGTAGAAGTGCAGGGGGAACTGAAGCTTTCTTT CASSRSAGGTEAFF
few TRBJ2-3 . TRBV18 TGTGCCAGCTCACCTATCGGGGCACAGACGGGAGATACGCAGTATTTT CASSPIGAQTGDTQYF
. TRBJ2-3 . TRBV20-1 TGCAGTGCTAGAGAAGAATGGGGAGATACGCAGTATTTT CSAREEWGDTQYF
. TRBJ1-2 . TRBV20-1 TGCAGTGCTAGTGAGGGGAACTATGGCTACACCTTC CSASEGNYGYTF
. TRBJ1-3 . TRBV15 TGTGCCACCAGCCGCTGGCGGGGGTCCTTCTCTGGAAACACCATATATTTT CATSRWRGSFSGNTIYF
. TRBJ1-2 . TRBV5-1 TGCGCCAGCACCCTTTCAGGGACGCCGAGGGACTATGGCTACACCTTC CASTLSGTPRDYGYTF
few TRBJ2-6 TRBD1 TRBV4-2 TGTGCCAGCAGCCAGCGACAGGGAGCTGGGGCCAACGTCCTGACTTTC CASSQRQGAGANVLTF
few TRBJ1-2 . TRBV7-9 TGTGCCAGCAGCTTAGAAGGGCGGCGGGGACGGGGCTACACCTTC CASSLEGRRGRGYTF
few TRBJ2-1 TRBD2 TRBV4-3 TGCGCCAGCAGCCAAAACCCTAGCGGGAGGGACAATGAGCAGTTCTTC CASSQNPSGRDNEQFF
few TRBJ1-5 . TRBV6-5 TGTGCCAGCAGCCAACAGGGCCCTGGGCAGCCCCAGCATTTT CASSQQGPGQPQHF
few TRBJ2-2 . TRBV28 TGTGCCAGCAGCACCCGATTACGCGGGGAGCTGTTTTTT CASSTRLRGELFF
. TRBJ2-6 TRBD1 TRBV5-4 TGTGCCAGCAGCCTACTCACAGGGGCTGGGGCCAACGTCCTGACTTTC CASSLLTGAGANVLTF
few TRBJ2-6 TRBD1 TRBV20-1 TGCAGTGCTAGGGACAGGGTATCTGCCGGGGCCAACGTCCTGACTTTC CSARDRVSAGANVLTF
once TRBJ2-7 TRBD2 TRBV9 TGTACCAGCAGCCCGAGGGCTAGCGGTTCGTACGAGCAGTACTTC CTSSPRASGSYEQYF
many TRBJ2-1 TRBD2 TRBV12-3/TRBV12-4 TGTGCCAGCAGCCGGACTAGCGGGAGGGGGAATGAGCAGTTCTTC CASSRTSGRGNEQFF
. TRBJ1-1 . TRBV18 TGTGCCAGCCGGGCCCCCCCGCGGACTGAAGCTTTCTTT CASRAPPRTEAFF
once TRBJ2-5 . TRBV2 TGTGCCAGCAGTGAGTACGGCGGCCAAGAGACCCAGTACTTC CASSEYGGQETQYF
few TRBJ2-3 . TRBV7-9 TGTGCCAGCAGTTGGTCGTCGGGACCAGATACGCAGTATTTT CASSWSSGPDTQYF
few TRBJ2-1 . TRBV29-1 TGCAGCGCCGCCGCCCGGACAGATTACAATGAGCAGTTCTTC CSAAARTDYNEQFF
many TRBJ2-7 . TRBV5-1 TGCGCCAGCAGCCCCACAGGTAGCGAGCAGTACTTC CASSPTGSEQYF
. TRBJ1-6 TRBD1 TRBV11-1 TGTGCCAGCAGCTTCGGACAGGGGCCCAATTCACCCCTCCACTTT CASSFGQGPNSPLHF
. TRBJ1-2 . TRBV11-2 TGTGCCAGCAGCTCTAGGGGCTTAGAGTATGGCTACACCTTC CASSSRGLEYGYTF
few TRBJ2-7 TRBD1 TRBV5-1 TGCGCCAGCAGCTCAACGGGACAGAGCTCCTACGAGCAGTACTTC CASSSTGQSSYEQYF
few TRBJ2-7 . TRBV7-9 TGTGCCAGCAGCTGGGGTAGTGGCGAGCAGTACTTC CASSWGSGEQYF
many TRBJ2-1 TRBD2 TRBV28 TGTGCCAGCAGTCCGCAGACTAGCGGGAGGGTCGGTGAGCAGTTCTTC CASSPQTSGRVGEQFF
. TRBJ2-7 . TRBV3-1 TGTGCCAGCAGCCGCGGAGGGGGGATTAGCTCCTACGAGCAGTACTTC CASSRGGGISSYEQYF
. TRBJ2-7 . TRBV6-2/TRBV6-3 TGTGCCAGCAGTTACGGCCAGGGCGGTTACTCCGAGCAGTACTTC CASSYGQGGYSEQYF
. TRBJ2-2 . TRBV29-1 TGCAGCGTGTCCCTTGGCACCGGGGAGCTGTTTTTT CSVSLGTGELFF
few TRBJ1-4 . TRBV20-1 TGCAGTGCTAGAGATAACGGTGAAAAACTGTTTTTT CSARDNGEKLFF
. TRBJ2-4 TRBD2 TRBV29-1 TGCAGCGTCGAAATCCCCGATCCGCGACTAGCGGGAGTCCGGCTGCTAGCCAAAAACATTCAGTACTTC CSVEIPDPRLAGVRLLAKNIQYF
. TRBJ2-5 . TRBV3-1 TGTGCCAGCAGCCACGGGGAGACCCAGTACTTC CASSHGETQYF
. TRBJ2-1 TRBD2 TRBV9 TGTGCCAGCAGTTCCATACCTAGCGGGAGCTCCTACAATGAGCAGTTCTTC CASSSIPSGSSYNEQFF
. TRBJ2-5 . TRBV30 TGTGCCTGGAGTGCCTCCGGCGGAGAGACCCAGTACTTC CAWSASGGETQYF
once TRBJ1-1 TRBD1 TRBV6-5 TGTGCCAGCAGTTACCATGCCAGGGGGCATGTGATGAACACTGAAGCTTTCTTT CASSYHARGHVMNTEAFF
. TRBJ2-7 TRBD2 TRBV29-1 TGCAGGAATAGCGGGGCCGAAGGGGAGCAGTACTTC CRNSGAEGEQYF
once TRBJ1-5 TRBD1 TRBV28 TGTGCCAGCAGTCAACAGGGGTCTCGGGATCAGCCCCAGCATTTT CASSQQGSRDQPQHF